This passage covers 21 T cell receptor beta chains from one sample sequenced in a study of T cell repertoires in cytomegalovirus infection. No antigen has been identified for these receptors. Via MiXCR, TCRdb re-called the reads, giving one row per CDR3 protein. Of about 58,000 distinct CDR3 sequences in the sample, around 18% are singletons; the top ten hold under 75%. Sequences were derived from CD8+ T cells from cultured PBMCs, sampled from culture after CMV antigen stimulation. The source is a human donor in good health (CMV status not recorded). Some clones in this sample may be carry-over from other donors' samples.

This clonotype was counted between two and nine times. J is TRBJ1-5 and V is TRBV6-1; 7 bases are shared with TRBD1. The CDR3 totals 14 residues. V was pared by 6 bases and J by 7 bases, with 9 bases of the junction left unmatched. From germline, CDR1 is MNHNS and CDR2 SASEGT. In DNA, the CDR3 is TGTGCCAGCAGGCCTACAGGGGCCAGGCAGCCCCAGCATTTT. The encoded protein is CASRPTGARQPQHF.

This chain joins TRBV4-2 and TRBJ1-1, with D possibly TRBD1 on 5 matching bases. Trimming pared 0 bases from V and 9 bases from J, leaving 17 bases between. The germline V gene has CDR1 LGHNA and CDR2 YNFKEQ. This CDR3 is built from 15 residues. The chain's CDR3 is CASSQEPGRVSQAFF. The CDR3 DNA reads TGTGCCAGCAGCCAAGAACCGGGCAGGGTAAGTCAAGCTTTCTTT.

The V and J genes are TRBV28 and TRBJ2-7; 12 positions agree with TRBD2. Germline CDR1 reads MDHEN; CDR2 reads SYDVKM. V lost 3 bases, J lost 1 base, and 10 bases stayed unmatched. This CDR3 contains 18 residues. CDR3 DNA: TGTGCCAGCAGTTTTGTTCTAGCGGGAGGGCCCGGATCCTACGAGCAGTACTTC. Its protein is CASSFVLAGGPGSYEQYF.

The gene calls are TRBV19 and TRBJ2-1; D unresolved. The germline V gene encodes CDR1 LNHDA and CDR2 SQIVND (reference sequence). The germline V and J ends were trimmed by 8 bases and 3 bases, with 17 bases remaining between them. CDR3 length equals 15 residues. CDR3 amino acids: CASSMITTDYNEQFF. DNA of the CDR3: TGTGCCAGTTCCATGATAACTACCGACTACAATGAGCAGTTCTTC.

This rearrangement joins TRBV6-5 to TRBJ2-1, with 9 nucleotides matching TRBD1. Germline V gene sequence: CDR1 MNHEY, CDR2 SVGAGI. The CDR3 length is 15 residues. After removal of 7 bases from V and 7 bases from J, the junction contained 11 bases not matched to a gene. This chain's CDR3 is CASKSPGTGKNEQFF. The CDR3 DNA sequence: TGTGCCAGCAAGAGTCCCGGGACAGGGAAGAATGAGCAGTTCTTC.

The table lists this clonotype with a few counts. The genes are TRBV7-1 and TRBJ2-1; 9 nucleotides match TRBD1. TRBV7-1 is an ORF, with its function uncertain. V shed 6 bases, J shed 5 bases, and the junction held 8 bases outside the gene matches. The CDR3 totals 15 residues. The CDR3 nucleotides read TGTGCCAGCAGGACCCCGGGACAGGGCGACAATGAGCAGTTCTTC. Its translation is CASRTPGQGDNEQFF.

This chain links TRBV7-8 with TRBJ2-1, with D possibly TRBD2 on 6 matching bases. Germline CDR1 reads SGHVS; CDR2 reads FQNEAQ. This CDR3 region has 16 residues. With 4 bases removed from V and 1 base from J, the gap between germline ends came to 14 bases. The chain's CDR3 is CASSSPGGVSYNEQFF. The DNA for the CDR3 is TGTGCCAGCAGCTCCCCCGGGGGAGTATCCTACAATGAGCAGTTCTTC.

The chain employs TRBV7-8 and TRBJ2-5; 8 positions match TRBD1. CDR3 length: 15 residues. Germline-derived CDR1 and CDR2 are SGHVS and FQNEAQ. The junction had 8 bases not matched to a gene; V was cut back by 6 bases and J by 2 bases. In DNA, the CDR3 is TGTGCCAGCAGACCACCCAGGACAGGGCAAGAGACCCAGTACTTC. Its protein product is CASRPPRTGQETQYF.

This clonotype was observed a handful of times. The chain links TRBV28 to TRBJ2-3; TRBD1 agrees at 7 bases. The CDR3 is made up of 17 amino acids. Looked up from germline, CDR1 is MDHEN and CDR2 is SYDVKM. After removal of 4 bases from V and 0 bases from J, the junction contained 10 bases not matched to a gene. The CDR3: CASSWVLRGLSTDTQYF. The CDR3 region has the DNA TGTGCCAGCAGTTGGGTACTTAGGGGGCTTAGCACAGATACGCAGTATTTT.

A few counts support this clonotype. The chain has TRBV12-3 or TRBV12-4 and TRBJ1-5; 7 nucleotides match TRBD1. CDR3 size: 19 residues. With 3 bases clipped from V and 1 base from J, the junction kept 15 bases outside the gene matches. The CDR3 DNA reads TGTGCCAGCAGTTTGTCGTCCACAGGGGTGATGGGGAGCAATCAGCCCCAGCATTTT. Its translation is CASSLSSTGVMGSNQPQHF.

J is TRBJ2-1 and V is TRBV20-1; D remains ambiguous. The germline V and J ends were trimmed by 7 bases and 6 bases, with 7 bases remaining between them. CDR1 and CDR2 from the germline V gene are DFQATT and SNEGSKA (reference sequence). The CDR3 is 10 amino acids. The CDR3 spells CSVVINEQFF. The CDR3 DNA reads as TGCAGTGTGGTCATCAATGAGCAGTTCTTC.

This clonotype appeared a few times. The rearrangement uses TRBV11-2 and TRBJ2-3; TRBD1 might be the D (5 bases). The CDR3 is 18 amino acids. CDR1 SGHAT and CDR2 FQNNGV come from the germline V gene. V was trimmed by 0 bases and J by 5 bases, leaving 21 bases between them. In DNA, the CDR3 is TGTGCCAGCAGCTTAGATCCCAGGGATGAACCCTGGATAGATACGCAGTATTTT. Protein: CASSLDPRDEPWIDTQYF.

This clonotype was counted only a few times. This chain links TRBV7-6 with TRBJ1-2; 7 nucleotides align to TRBD1. Germline CDR1 is SGHVS and CDR2 is FNYEAQ. There are 13 residues in the CDR3. The J segment lost 7 bases and the V segment lost 3 bases, leaving 5 bases of the junction unmatched. The CDR3 DNA sequence: TGTGCCAGCAGCTTCTACACAGGGGCTGGCTACACCTTC. It yields the protein CASSFYTGAGYTF.

This clonotype has a handful of counts. The chain carries TRBV11-2 and TRBJ2-7; perhaps TRBD1 as D (6 bases). Germline lookup yields CDR1 SGHAT and CDR2 FQNNGV. The CDR3 is made up of 16 amino acids. The germline V and J ends were trimmed by 0 bases and 3 bases, with 15 bases remaining between them. The CDR3 sequence: CASSLERFGTYYEQYF. The DNA of the CDR3 is TGTGCCAGCAGCTTAGAACGGTTTGGGACATACTACGAGCAGTACTTC.

This clonotype occurred a few times. The chain combines TRBV7-9 with TRBJ2-1, with 10 bases fitting TRBD2. The V and J ends lost 10 bases and 6 bases, in that order; junction bases with no gene match: 18. The CDR3 totals 17 residues. In germline, CDR1 is SEHNR, CDR2 FQNEAQ (reference sequence). In DNA form, the CDR3 reads TGTGCCACCCTCCGGAGGTCTAGCGGGAGAAGTACCAATGAGCAGTTCTTC. As protein: CATLRRSSGRSTNEQFF.

This chain joins TRBV5-1 and TRBJ1-2, with D possibly being TRBD1 (5 bases). The CDR3 sequence is 17 residues long. Germline V CDR1 and CDR2: SGHRS, YFSETQ. V lost 0 bases, J lost 4 bases, and 19 bases lay in between. This CDR3 reads CASSLEPGGAIGYGYTF. In DNA form, the CDR3 reads TGCGCCAGCAGCTTGGAGCCAGGTGGGGCAATTGGCTATGGCTACACCTTC.

Many counts were recorded for this clonotype. V gene TRBV7-6 combines with J gene TRBJ2-1; TRBD2 is a possible D gene (6 bases). The germline V gene has CDR1 SGHVS and CDR2 FNYEAQ. V gave up 4 bases and J gave up 9 bases, with 13 bases separating them. The CDR3 is 13 residues long. CDR3 sequence reads: CASSYRLDGEQFF. The CDR3 region has the DNA TGTGCCAGCAGCTACCGACTAGACGGTGAGCAGTTCTTC.

At least ten counts were recorded for this clonotype. This chain links TRBV11-2 with TRBJ2-3; D perhaps matches TRBD2 (7 bases). The V gene's germline CDR1 is SGHAT and CDR2 FQNNGV. The CDR3 has 17 residues. Trimming removed 5 bases from V and 1 base from J, with 19 bases in between. CDR3 sequence: CASSPFSTGRGTDTQYF. CDR3 in DNA: TGTGCCAGCAGCCCATTCAGTACAGGGAGGGGCACAGATACGCAGTATTTT.

This clonotype was found a few times. V gene TRBV5-1 combines with J gene TRBJ1-2, with D possibly TRBD1 on 5 matching bases. Germline V gene data show CDR1 as SGHRS and CDR2 as YFSETQ. The CDR3 is 18 residues long. Trimming took 0 bases from V and 4 from J, leaving 22 bases between them. The CDR3 nucleotides are TGCGCCAGCAGCTTGGAGGGTACGGGGACCTTAACCATCTATGGCTACACCTTC. Translation gives CASSLEGTGTLTIYGYTF.

The chain has TRBV7-2 and TRBJ2-1; TRBD2 might be the D (6 bases). V gave up 5 bases and J gave up 1 base, with 18 bases separating them. The CDR3 is 17 amino acids. In germline, CDR1 is SGHTA, CDR2 FQGNSA. The DNA of the CDR3 is TGTGCCAGCAGCCCGCATTATACCGGGAGATCCTACAATGAGCAGTTCTTC. Its translation: CASSPHYTGRSYNEQFF.

The rearrangement joins TRBV12-3 or TRBV12-4 to TRBJ2-1; maybe TRBD1 (5 bases). Trimming removed 3 bases from V and 6 bases from J, with 12 bases in between. The CDR3 consists of 14 residues. CDR3 residues: CASSFRDSPNEQFF. For the CDR3, the DNA is TGTGCCAGCAGTTTCCGTGACAGTCCCAATGAGCAGTTCTTC.